The sequence of this T cell receptor (beta chain) was determined in a study of CD8+ T cells in alopecia areata (dated by TCRdb to between 2017 and 2018). A note on the overall study: The treated patients, all with moderate-to-severe alopecia areata, were enrolled in an open-label pilot trial of oral tofacitinib given at 5 to 10 mg twice daily. Patients received tofacitinib for 6 to 18 months and were then followed off drug for 6 months to check for delayed response and recurrence. Clonality in the scalp was compared among normal scalp (n=4), patchy alopecia areata scalp (n=8), and alopecia totalis/universalis scalp (n=8). The SALT score, which quantifies the percentage of affected scalp surface area, was used to measure disease severity in treated patients. Human TCRbeta sequencing covered scalp tissue and sorted CD4+ and CD8+ peripheral blood T cells from patchy and totalis/universalis alopecia areata patients and healthy controls. RNA came from the PAXgene miRNA kit for fixed scalp, the miRNeasy kit for PBMCs, and the RNeasy kit for mouse skin. Tofacitinib-treated patients had biopsies at baseline and at 4 and 24 weeks of treatment, with a later scalp biopsy in several patients. In both human patients and the C3H/HeJ mouse model, the study applied high-throughput TCRbeta sequencing to look at T cell clonal expansion in alopecia areata. immunoSEQ multiplex PCR using 35 Vbeta forward primers and 13 Jbeta reverse primers was used to amplify TCRbeta CDR3 regions. The paper's findings and limits, for the study overall: Scalp TCR repertoire analysis is complicated because resident alphabeta T cells in normal human skin are also sequenced, whereas mouse skin is dominated by gammadelta T cells. Compared with mice, TCR sequences shared between patients were less clear, possibly partly because of HLA diversity across the patient population. Because the treated cohort was small and included a single nonresponder, larger studies are needed to assess links between baseline CD8+ expansion and response. Lesional scalp, especially in alopecia totalis/universalis, showed higher clonality and more expanded CD8+ clones than normal scalp, suggesting antigenic drive. During tofacitinib treatment, many expanded lesional clones remained in scalp and blood, and this persistence may partly explain relapse after treatment is stopped. With tofacitinib, both scalp clonality and the number of expanded CD8+ clones among the top 100 scalp clones went down significantly.

Read against the paper, the sample's time point label means: roughly 24 weeks on oral tofacitinib. This specimen's treatment or condition label, interpreted: oral pan-JAK inhibitor, 5-10 mg twice daily. Peripheral blood and lesional scalp punch biopsies were obtained from patients with alopecia areata. After PBMCs were isolated by density centrifugation and stained for CD3, CD4 and CD8, a FACSAria was used to sort CD4+ and CD8+ T cells. The CDR3 has 16 amino acids, counting the end cysteine and phenylalanine. The kept DNA is CDR3 alone, 48 bases in frame from the first base. The germline ends are 21 bases apart after V is trimmed by 3 bases and J by 5 bases. Per the germline V gene, SGHRS is the CDR1 and YFSETQ is the CDR2. Note on this clone: Its binding antigen is unknown. No much larger clone is present one base from it, and per-base qualities are unavailable.

The library was obtained by the immunoSEQ multiplex PCR assay. To provide template for TCR sequencing, every sample had RNA extracted and reverse transcribed into cDNA. First-strand cDNA was synthesized with SuperScript III using a 2:1 mix of oligo-dT and random hexamers. A synthetic immune receptor repertoire was used to gauge amplification bias, and whatever bias remained was removed computationally. The study's own analysis went as follows. After raw reads were preprocessed to remove errors, the CDR3 was defined following IMGT conventions as running from the conserved cysteine to phenylalanine. To get clonality, Shannon entropy was normalized by log2 of the number of productive unique TCRs and the result was subtracted from 1. Whether scalp clones were CD4 or CD8 was inferred by matching scalp TCRbeta sequences against CD4 and CD8 repertoires sorted from blood. Sourced from immuneACCESS, this table was stored by TCRdb with only in-frame sequences that have V and J called. A share of the clones is absent; for the studies checked, an unresolved V gene accounts for under half, and the remainder has no known explanation. That table furnishes V, J and clone size, whereas the DNA furnished D and trimming. The sample includes over 150,000 clones, with approximately 57% observed a single time. 12% to 15% of the sample is held by the ten biggest clonotypes.

The chain employs TRBV5-1 and TRBJ2-7; no confident D gene assignment can be made. This clonotype originated in a human donor with alopecia areata. The sequencing used CD4+ T cells sorted from blood, collected at week 24, from a patient treated with tofacitinib. The nucleotides are TGCGCCAGCAGCTCTGTGTCGGTCCCCCCCTACGACGAGCAGTACTTC. Translated, this is CASSSVSVPPYDEQYF.